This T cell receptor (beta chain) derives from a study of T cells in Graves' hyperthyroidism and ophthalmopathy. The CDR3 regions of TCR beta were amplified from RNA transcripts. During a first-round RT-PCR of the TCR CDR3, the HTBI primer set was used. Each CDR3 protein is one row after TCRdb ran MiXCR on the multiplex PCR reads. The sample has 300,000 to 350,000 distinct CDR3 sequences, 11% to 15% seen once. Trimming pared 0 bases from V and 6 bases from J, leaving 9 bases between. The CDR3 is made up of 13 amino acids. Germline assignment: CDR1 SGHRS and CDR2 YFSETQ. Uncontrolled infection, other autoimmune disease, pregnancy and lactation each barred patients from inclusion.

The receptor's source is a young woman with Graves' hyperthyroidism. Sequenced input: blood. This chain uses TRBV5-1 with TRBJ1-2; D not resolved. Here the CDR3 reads CASSLEAVDGYTF. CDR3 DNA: TGCGCCAGCAGCTTGGAGGCGGTTGATGGCTACACCTTC.